The clone carrying this TCR beta chain showed up just once. These data originate in a study of cytomegalovirus exposure and HLA in healthy donors. This PCR relied on a set of 60 Vbeta primers and 13 Jbeta primers. TCRdb's copy holds only in-frame clones and misses some; the assay was immunoSEQ multiplex PCR. This sample has 150,000 to 200,000 clones, with 70% to 80% found just once. The CDR3 loop spans 14 amino acids. The V gene end was trimmed by 6 bases and the J gene end by 6 bases; junction bases not matched to a gene: 10. Germline V lookup: CDR1 MNHNS, CDR2 SASEGT. The gene calls are TRBV6-1 and TRBJ2-7; 8 positions match TRBD2. The sequence was collected from a man in his forties or fifties in good health and CMV-seronegative. Specimen: PBMCs. The CDR3 DNA reads as TGTGCCAGCAGCCAGGGACTAGTGGGCGGCGAGCAGTACTTC. It translates to CASSQGLVGGEQYF.